What follows are 15 T cell receptor beta chains derived from one specimen sequenced in a study of T cell responses to AZD1222 COVID-19 vaccine (dated by TCRdb to about 2021). The protocol used for the library was the immunoSEQ multiplex PCR assay. This is the immuneACCESS table as TCRdb keeps it, with only in-frame sequences that have V and J called. A part of the clones is gone; compared with another copy, unresolved V genes explain less than half, and the rest is unexplained. The sample includes roughly 96,000 clones, with around nine tenths observed a single time. The ten largest clones add up to about an eighth of the sample. Per the publication, the time point label means: about 28 days (+/-7) after the second vaccine dose. The sequencing here drew on peripheral blood, taken 28 days after the second AZD1222 dose. The source of these receptors is an adult who received the AZD1222 COVID-19 vaccine.

V gene TRBV7-2 combines with J gene TRBJ2-5; D ambiguous. Between the trimmed V and J ends, which lost 3 bases and 1 base, there was a span of 3 bases. Per germline, CDR1 SGHTA and CDR2 FQGNSA. The CDR3 extends over 12 amino acids. In DNA, the CDR3 is TGTGCCAGCAGCTTTGGCCAAGAGACCCAGTACTTC. This sequence encodes CASSFGQETQYF. Variable domain in full (rest from reference TRBV7-2 and TRBJ2-5): GAGVSQSPSNKVTEKGKDVELRCDPISGHTALYWYRQSLGQGLEFLIYFQGNSAPDKSGLPSDRFSAERTGGSVSTLTIQRTQQEDSAVYLCASSFGQETQYFGPGTRLLVL.

This clone was detected ten times or more. V usage is TRBV15 and J usage is TRBJ2-1; 8 bases match TRBD2. J lost 2 bases, V lost 0 bases, and 6 bases had no gene match. The CDR3 runs 17 residues. Per the germline V gene, CDR1 is LNHNV and CDR2 is YYDKDF (reference sequence). The CDR3 nucleotides read TGTGCCACCAGCAGAGAAGGGCCAGCGGGGGCCTACAATGAGCAGTTCTTC. Translated: CATSREGPAGAYNEQFF. Full variable domain (rest looked up from reference TRBV15 and TRBJ2-1): DAMVIQNPRYQVTQFGKPVTLSCSQTLNHNVMYWYQQKSSQAPKLLFHYYDKDFNNEADTPDNFQSRRPNTSFCFLDIRSPGLGDTAMYLCATSREGPAGAYNEQFFGPGTRLTVL.

J is TRBJ1-2 and V is TRBV9; 7 bases map to TRBD1. This CDR3 contains 15 residues. The germline V gene encodes CDR1 SGDLS and CDR2 YYNGEE. V lost 2 bases to trimming and J lost 5 bases; unmatched junction nucleotides: 9. This CDR3 reads CASSVRPDREYGYTF. In nucleotides, the CDR3 is TGTGCCAGCAGCGTTCGTCCCGACAGGGAATATGGCTACACCTTC.

This clone is a singleton in its sample. The V gene is TRBV5-4, the J gene TRBJ2-5; D is perhaps TRBD1 (7 bases). This CDR3 is built from 15 residues. Trimming took 5 bases from V and 0 from J, leaving 14 bases between them. Germline loops: CDR1 SGHNT, CDR2 YYREEE (reference sequence). CDR3 bases: TGTGCCAGCAGGGCGGGACAGCTATACCAAGAGACCCAGTACTTC. It specifies CASRAGQLYQETQYF.

The rearrangement links TRBV6-5 to TRBJ1-4; D is perhaps TRBD1 (5 bases). The ends were cut back, 2 bases at V and 0 bases at J, with 7 bases in the middle. The CDR3 extends over 15 amino acids. CDR1 is MNHEY, CDR2 SVGAGI, per germline. The chain's CDR3 is CASSYRTPTNEKLFF. In nucleotides, the CDR3 is TGTGCCAGCAGTTACCGGACACCAACTAATGAAAAACTGTTTTTT.

For this clone: This sample includes further DNA sequences coding for the same CDR3. J is TRBJ2-2 and V is TRBV6-5, with D unclear. The V end lost 2 bases, the J end lost 4 bases, and 2 bases lay between the germline ends. The germline CDR1 and CDR2 sequences are MNHEY and SVGAGI. The CDR3 extends over 12 amino acids. The CDR3 reads CASSYSTGELFF. CDR3 bases: TGTGCCAGCAGTTACAGCACCGGGGAGCTGTTTTTT.

The chain carries TRBV6-4 and TRBJ2-3; no firm D call. The CDR3 has 16 residues. CDR1 and CDR2 (germline): MRHNA, SNTAGT. V was clipped by 3 bases and J by 5 bases, with 18 bases between them. CDR3 sequence (DNA): TGTGCCAGCAGTGAATGGTCGTCGGCAGGCAAAGATACGCAGTATTTT. Translated: CASSEWSSAGKDTQYF.

The chain combines TRBV19 with TRBJ1-2; 7 bases map to TRBD1. The CDR3 length is 15 residues. Trimming removed 4 bases from V and 2 bases from J; junction bases left unmatched: 7. The germline V gene has CDR1 LNHDA and CDR2 SQIVND (reference sequence). Here the CDR3 DNA reads TGTGCCAGTAGTACTCGGGACAGTCGGAACTATGGCTACACCTTC. This translates into CASSTRDSRNYGYTF.

The rearrangement links TRBV28 to TRBJ1-1; D is ambiguous. Per germline, CDR1 MDHEN and CDR2 SYDVKM. The CDR3 totals 11 residues. Trimming took off 10 bases at V and 4 bases at J, with 10 bases between the two ends. CDR3: CATVGGTEAFF. DNA of the CDR3: TGTGCCACCGTCGGTGGCACTGAAGCTTTCTTT.

This clone was detected only once. V and J are TRBV7-2 and TRBJ2-4; TRBD2 aligns across 11 bases. Trimming took 4 bases from V and 9 from J; bases not matched to a gene: 20. The germline CDR1 and CDR2 sequences are SGHTA and FQGNSA. The CDR3 spans 19 residues. DNA for the CDR3: TGTGCCAGCAGCTCCCACATTTTGACTAGCGGGATGGGAGGAGGCATTCAGTACTTC. It translates to CASSSHILTSGMGGGIQYF. The variable domain in full, completed from reference TRBV7-2 and TRBJ2-4, reads GAGVSQSPSNKVTEKGKDVELRCDPISGHTALYWYRQSLGQGLEFLIYFQGNSAPDKSGLPSDRFSAERTGGSVSTLTIQRTQQEDSAVYLCASSSHILTSGMGGGIQYFGAGTRLSVL.

The rearrangement uses TRBV5-4 and TRBJ2-7; D is possibly TRBD2 (5 bases). Germline CDR1 and CDR2: SGHNT and YYREEE (reference sequence). This CDR3 is built from 14 residues. V was pared by 0 bases and J by 3 bases, with 10 bases between. CDR3 coding DNA: TGTGCCAGCAGCTTGGCGGGGAACAACTACGAGCAGTACTTC. Encoded protein: CASSLAGNNYEQYF.

Here the CDR3 DNA reads TGTGCCAGCAGCCAATCACACGGGGGTGAGTTCCACGAGCAGTACTTC. As protein: CASSQSHGGEFHEQYF. The chain employs TRBV16 and TRBJ2-7, with a tentative D call TRBD2 (6 bases). V was pared by 0 bases and J by 5 bases, with 17 bases between. This CDR3 comprises 16 residues. CDR1 is KGHSY, CDR2 FQNENV, per germline.

The rearrangement links TRBV19 to TRBJ2-5; perhaps TRBD1 as D (5 bases). Germline V gene sequence: CDR1 LNHDA, CDR2 SQIVND (reference sequence). V was trimmed by 4 bases and J by 5 bases, leaving 14 bases between them. This CDR3 is 14 amino acids long. CDR3 bases: TGTGCCAGTAGTACAGGCAGGGATTTCGAGACCCAGTACTTC. Protein: CASSTGRDFETQYF.

This clone was detected once. CDR3 loop: CASGSRRGFTDTQYF. DNA of the CDR3: TGTGCTAGTGGCTCTAGGAGGGGGTTCACAGATACGCAGTATTTT. This chain uses TRBV12-5 with TRBJ2-3, with D perhaps assigned TRBD1 or TRBD2 (6 bases each). The length of the CDR3 is 15 residues. Trimming pared 6 bases from V and 2 bases from J, leaving 15 bases between. CDR1 and CDR2 (germline): LGHNT, FRNRAP. Complete variable domain (other parts from reference TRBV12-5 and TRBJ2-3): DARVTQTPRHKVTEMGQEVTMRCQPILGHNTVFWYRQTMMQGLELLAYFRNRAPLDDSGMPKDRFSAEMPDATLATLKIQPSEPRDSAVYFCASGSRRGFTDTQYFGPGTRLTVL.

This chain links TRBV27 with TRBJ2-2; D might be TRBD1 (6 bases). The CDR3 is 14 amino acids. CDR1 MNHEY and CDR2 SMNVEV come from the germline V gene (reference sequence). Trimming took off 4 bases at V and 6 bases at J, with 12 bases between the two ends. Here the CDR3 reads CASSSLTGPGELFF. DNA of the CDR3: TGTGCCAGCAGTTCGTTGACAGGCCCCGGGGAGCTGTTTTTT.